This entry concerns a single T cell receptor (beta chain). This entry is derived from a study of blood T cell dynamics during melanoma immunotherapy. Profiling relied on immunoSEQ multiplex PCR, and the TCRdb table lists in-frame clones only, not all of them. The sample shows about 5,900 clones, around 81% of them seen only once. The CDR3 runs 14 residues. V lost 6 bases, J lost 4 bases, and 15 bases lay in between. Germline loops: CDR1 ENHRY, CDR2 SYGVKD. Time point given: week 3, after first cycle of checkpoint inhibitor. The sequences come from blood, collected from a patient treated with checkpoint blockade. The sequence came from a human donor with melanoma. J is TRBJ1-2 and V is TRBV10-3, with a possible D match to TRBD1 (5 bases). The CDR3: CAISPRDGGYGYTF. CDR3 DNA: TGTGCCATCAGCCCCCGGGACGGAGGCTATGGCTACACCTTC.